The 3 T cell receptor beta chains below were found in one sample sequenced in a study of cytomegalovirus exposure and HLA in healthy donors. PCR amplification relied on 60 Vbeta primers (plus 13 Jbeta primers). The protocol was immunoSEQ multiplex PCR, while the TCRdb copy is restricted to in-frame clones and leaves out a portion. The table includes 95,000 to 100,000 clones, around 10% detected once. Input material: PBMCs. The receptors come from a man aged 50 or older in good health and CMV-seropositive.

This chain joins TRBV6-1 and TRBJ1-2; D may be TRBD1 (6 bases). Trimming shortened V by 9 bases and J by 4 bases, and 18 bases separated the two germline ends. This CDR3 spans 14 amino acids. Per the germline V gene, CDR1 is MNHNS and CDR2 is SASEGT. CDR3 coding DNA: TGTGCCAGTACGGGGGGGGGCCGGCGCTATGGCTACACCTTC. Its translation is CASTGGGRRYGYTF.

The gene calls are TRBV10-3 and TRBJ2-1; 9 bases align to TRBD1. Germline lookup yields CDR1 ENHRY and CDR2 SYGVKD. V shed 4 bases, J shed 7 bases, and the junction held 2 bases outside the gene matches. CDR3 length: 13 amino acids. DNA for the CDR3: TGTGCCATCAGTGGGACAGGGGATAATGAGCAGTTCTTC. It specifies CAISGTGDNEQFF.

In its sample, this clone was seen a few times. The chain uses TRBV6-1 and TRBJ2-2; D remains ambiguous. The CDR3 runs to 15 residues. CDR1 and CDR2 from the germline V gene are MNHNS and SASEGT. The V and J ends lost 6 bases and 1 base respectively, with 12 bases between them. CDR3 DNA sequence: TGTGCCAGCAGGAAAGCCCGACAGAACACCGGGGAGCTGTTTTTT. It translates to CASRKARQNTGELFF.